These 21 T cell receptor beta chains were all obtained from the same sample, sequenced in a study of cytomegalovirus exposure and HLA in healthy donors. PCR employed 60 Vbeta and 13 Jbeta primers. This table comes from immunoSEQ multiplex PCR, and its TCRdb copy is limited to in-frame clones, with some not included. The table shows about 190,000 clones, with roughly 74% occurring only once. What was sequenced was PBMCs. Source of these receptors: a woman aged 25 to 45 in good health and CMV-seropositive.

The chain is built from TRBV4-1 and TRBJ2-6; the match to TRBD1 covers 7 bases. This CDR3 comprises 17 residues. Germline loops: CDR1 MGHRA, CDR2 YSYEKL. Trimming at V came to 4 bases and at J to 0 bases, leaving 6 bases not matched to a gene. CDR3 amino acids: CASSRQGSFSGANVLTF. CDR3 DNA sequence: TGCGCCAGCAGCCGACAGGGCTCTTTCTCTGGGGCCAACGTCCTGACTTTC.

The chain uses TRBV28 and TRBJ2-1; TRBD2 matches 11 bases. J was trimmed by 5 bases and V by 2 bases; bases with no gene match: 5. CDR1 and CDR2 from the germline V gene are MDHEN and SYDVKM. The CDR3 spans 16 residues. The DNA for the CDR3 is TGTGCCAGCAGTTTACCTGGGACTAGCGGACACAATGAGCAGTTCTTC. Protein sequence: CASSLPGTSGHNEQFF.

The V and J genes are TRBV14 and TRBJ2-1, with 8 bases aligning to TRBD2. The length of the CDR3 is 15 residues. V dropped 4 bases and J dropped 10; count of bases not matched to a gene: 12. Germline V gene lookup returns CDR1 SGHDN and CDR2 FVKESK. The chain's CDR3 is CASSPSFAGGWEQFF. The CDR3 DNA reads TGTGCCAGCAGCCCAAGTTTCGCGGGGGGATGGGAGCAGTTCTTC.

This clone was seen a handful of times. This chain joins TRBV19 and TRBJ1-1, with 7 bases that match TRBD1. The germline gives CDR1 LNHDA, CDR2 SQIVND (reference sequence). V was pared by 7 bases and J by 6 bases, with 11 bases of the junction left unmatched. The CDR3 extends over 14 amino acids. This CDR3 is CASKVSQGSSEAFF. In DNA, the CDR3 is TGTGCCAGTAAGGTGTCACAGGGGTCCTCTGAAGCTTTCTTT.

This sequence joins TRBV7-8 and TRBJ1-2; 9 bases are a match to TRBD1. Per the germline V gene, CDR1 is SGHVS and CDR2 is FQNEAQ. The length of the CDR3 is 16 residues. After removal of 0 bases from V and 4 bases from J, the junction contained 6 bases not matched to a gene. CDR3 sequence reads: CASSLAGQGRVYGYTF. The CDR3 DNA follows: TGTGCCAGCAGCTTAGCGGGACAGGGTAGAGTCTATGGCTACACCTTC.

CDR3 bases: TGTGCCAGCAGCCTACTAGGAGTTGATACGCAGTATTTT. Residues: CASSLLGVDTQYF. The gene calls are TRBV11-2 and TRBJ2-3, with D possibly matching TRBD2 (5 bases). V lost 5 bases to trimming and J lost 6 bases, with 12 bases between them. Germline V lookup: CDR1 SGHAT, CDR2 FQNNGV. This CDR3 is built from 13 residues.

J is TRBJ2-5 and V is TRBV6-6; 7 bases align to TRBD1. The CDR3 is 14 amino acids. Germline lookup yields CDR1 MNHNY and CDR2 SVGAGI (reference sequence). The V and J ends lost 3 bases and 2 bases, in that order; junction bases with no gene match: 3. CDR3: CASSYSQGQETQYF. CDR3 nucleotides: TGTGCCAGCAGTTATTCACAGGGGCAAGAGACCCAGTACTTC.

The V gene is TRBV28, the J gene TRBJ1-1; D is uncertain. The CDR3 is 13 amino acids. V was cut by 11 bases and J by 1 base, with 14 bases left in between. Germline V lookup: CDR1 MDHEN, CDR2 SYDVKM. The CDR3 nucleotides are TGTGCCGTAACGCCGGGAACGAACACTGAAGCTTTCTTT. Translated: CAVTPGTNTEAFF.

The chain couples TRBV28 to TRBJ1-1, with 8 bases matching TRBD1. This CDR3 has 14 amino acids. Germline values: CDR1 MDHEN, CDR2 SYDVKM. J gave up 4 bases and V 2 bases, and 3 bases lay outside the gene matches. CDR3 in amino acids: CASSLGQGATEAFF. CDR3 DNA sequence: TGTGCCAGCAGTTTAGGTCAGGGGGCCACTGAAGCTTTCTTT.

The chain has TRBV11-2 and TRBJ1-5; the D is unclear. The CDR3 consists of 13 residues. V was trimmed by 3 bases and J by 2 bases, leaving 5 bases between them. Germline CDR1 is SGHAT and CDR2 is FQNNGV. The CDR3 sequence is CASSLAGNQPQHF. The CDR3 DNA sequence: TGTGCCAGCAGCTTGGCCGGCAATCAGCCCCAGCATTTT.

This chain uses TRBV2 with TRBJ1-5, with 9 positions matching TRBD1. The ends lost 7 bases at V and 4 bases at J; junction bases unmatched: 11. The germline CDR1 and CDR2 sequences are SNHLY and FYNNEI. CDR3 size: 16 residues. The CDR3: CASKEFDRGSNQPQHF. CDR3 bases: TGTGCCAGCAAGGAATTCGACAGGGGGTCAAATCAGCCCCAGCATTTT.

The chain employs TRBV9 and TRBJ2-7; unclear D gene. The germline V gene has CDR1 SGDLS and CDR2 YYNGEE. Trimming stripped 5 bases from V and 2 bases from J, with 11 bases between. The length of the CDR3 is 13 residues. CDR3 loop: CASSFNPAYEQYF. The CDR3 coding sequence is TGTGCCAGCAGTTTTAATCCGGCCTACGAGCAGTACTTC.

The chain joins TRBV11-3 to TRBJ2-7; D is possibly TRBD2 (5 bases). The germline V and J ends were trimmed by 4 bases and 6 bases, with 10 bases remaining between them. Looked up from germline, CDR1 is SGHNT and CDR2 is YENEEA. This CDR3 has 12 amino acids. The CDR3 sequence is CASSWEPSEQYF. The CDR3 nucleotides read TGTGCCAGCAGCTGGGAGCCTAGCGAGCAGTACTTC.

This sequence joins TRBV7-2 and TRBJ2-3; 10 bases are a match to TRBD2. With 4 bases clipped from V and 5 bases from J, the junction kept 9 bases outside the gene matches. The germline gives CDR1 SGHTA, CDR2 FQGNSA. The CDR3 has 16 amino acids. The CDR3 is CASSSHLAGVGDTQYF. The CDR3 region has the DNA TGTGCCAGCAGCTCCCATCTAGCGGGAGTGGGAGATACGCAGTATTTT.

The chain links TRBV6-5 to TRBJ2-5; TRBD1 is a possible D gene (6 bases). Trimming took 5 bases from V and 5 from J, leaving 15 bases between them. The CDR3 loop spans 14 amino acids. CDR1 is MNHEY and CDR2 is SVGAGI in the germline V gene. As DNA, the CDR3 is TGTGCCAGCAGTAGGGGGAGTTACGCTGAGACCCAGTACTTC. Encoded protein: CASSRGSYAETQYF.

The chain has TRBV5-6 and TRBJ2-2, with D maybe TRBD1 (5 bases). CDR3 length: 16 amino acids. Germline values: CDR1 SGHDT, CDR2 YYEEEE. V shed 0 bases and J shed 0 bases, with 9 bases lying between them. DNA of the CDR3: TGTGCCAGCAGCTTGGGACAGCTTTCGAACACCGGGGAGCTGTTTTTT. Translated: CASSLGQLSNTGELFF.

V gene TRBV9 combines with J gene TRBJ2-1; 9 bases align to TRBD1. Per the germline V gene, CDR1 is SGDLS and CDR2 is YYNGEE. The V and J ends lost 4 bases and 4 bases, in that order; junction bases with no gene match: 15. The CDR3 is made up of 18 amino acids. CDR3 region: CASSTGTGRIGVYNEQFF. In nucleotides, the CDR3 is TGTGCCAGCAGCACCGGGACAGGGAGAATTGGGGTTTACAATGAGCAGTTCTTC.

This rearrangement joins TRBV15 to TRBJ1-1, with 10 nucleotides matching TRBD1. The CDR3 has 14 residues. The germline V gene encodes CDR1 LNHNV and CDR2 YYDKDF (reference sequence). V trimming: 4 bases; J trimming: 3 bases; junction bases outside the gene matches: 2. The CDR3 sequence: CATSMDRGYTEAFF. CDR3 in DNA: TGTGCCACCAGCATGGACAGGGGGTACACTGAAGCTTTCTTT.

The chain employs TRBV4-2 and TRBJ2-2; 9 bases line up with TRBD2. Per germline, CDR1 LGHNA and CDR2 YNFKEQ. Trimming removed 2 bases from V and 4 bases from J; junction bases left unmatched: 5. This CDR3 is 16 amino acids long. CDR3 region: CASSQNRGGGTGELFF. CDR3 bases: TGTGCCAGCAGCCAAAATCGCGGGGGGGGCACCGGGGAGCTGTTTTTT.

This clone turned up a few times. The CDR3 coding sequence is TGCGCCAGCAGCCAAGGGGGCCGGGGGGCTGGGACTAGCGGGGTCAATGAGCAGTTCTTC. It encodes CASSQGGRGAGTSGVNEQFF. The chain employs TRBV4-3 and TRBJ2-1; 13 bases are a match to TRBD2. Germline loops: CDR1 LGHNA, CDR2 YSLEER. The CDR3 totals 20 residues. Losses at the gene ends were 1 base for V and 6 bases for J; bases not matched to a gene: 15.

The CDR3 is CASSQTGASEETQYF. DNA of the CDR3: TGTGCCAGCAGCCAGACAGGGGCTTCGGAGGAGACCCAGTACTTC. V is TRBV7-3 and J is TRBJ2-5; 8 bases are shared with TRBD1. CDR3 length equals 15 residues. Trimming removed 5 bases from V and 5 bases from J; junction bases left unmatched: 10. Germline V CDR1 and CDR2: SGHTA, FQGTGA. The full variable domain, in which reference TRBV7-3 and TRBJ2-5 provide the parts outside the CDR3, is GAGVSQTPSNKVTEKGKYVELRCDPISGHTALYWYRQSLGQGPEFLIYFQGTGAADDSGLPNDRFFAVRPEGSVSTLKIQRTERGDSAVYLCASSQTGASEETQYFGPGTRLLVL.